The 20 T cell receptor beta chains in this list originate from one sample, sequenced in a study of PD-1 blockade in classical Hodgkin lymphoma (TCRdb year 2020). Per the publication, the time point label means: cycle 4 day 1 (C4D1), after around six weeks of nivolumab. Every trial patient had relapsed after autologous stem cell transplantation, and cohorts A, B and C differed in prior brentuximab vedotin exposure. The protocol used for the library was the immunoSEQ multiplex PCR assay. Held by TCRdb, this immuneACCESS table contains in-frame sequences only and omits some clones. Under half of the omission traces to an unresolved V gene where checked; the cause of the rest is unknown. The sample table shows under 35,000 clones, and 72% are seen once. The ten top clones hold 3.9% of the sample. This material consisted of peripheral blood mononuclear cells (PBMCs), taken before the fourth cycle of nivolumab. These receptors were collected from a human donor with classical Hodgkin lymphoma.

V gene TRBV2 combines with J gene TRBJ2-7; 9 bases align to TRBD2. V lost 4 bases and J lost 11; bases outside the gene matches: 6. Germline V CDR1 and CDR2: SNHLY, FYNNEI. The CDR3 contains 12 residues. The CDR3 reads CASSGGGGEKYF. The CDR3, as DNA: TGTGCCAGCAGTGGGGGCGGGGGGGAGAAGTACTTC.

The chain joins TRBV9 to TRBJ1-4; D is uncertain. V lost 2 bases and J lost 7, with 12 bases in between. Looked up from germline, CDR1 is SGDLS and CDR2 is YYNGEE. The CDR3 is 14 residues long. CDR3 sequence: CASSVGIEGEKLFF. The CDR3 coding sequence is TGTGCCAGCAGCGTGGGAATCGAAGGTGAAAAACTGTTTTTT.

The V and J genes are TRBV7-9 and TRBJ2-2; TRBD1 matches at 9 bases. V was pared by 5 bases and J by 4 bases, with 8 bases of the junction left unmatched. The germline gives CDR1 SEHNR, CDR2 FQNEAQ (reference sequence). The CDR3 loop spans 16 amino acids. The CDR3 protein is CASSQPGTGLTGELFF. CDR3 nucleotide sequence: TGTGCCAGCAGCCAACCCGGGACAGGGCTCACCGGGGAGCTGTTTTTT.

The chain couples TRBV28 to TRBJ1-5, with 7 bases aligning to TRBD1. CDR1 and CDR2 (germline): MDHEN, SYDVKM. J was trimmed by 5 bases and V by 2 bases; bases with no gene match: 6. The CDR3 consists of 15 residues. CDR3 DNA sequence: TGTGCCAGCAGTTTAAATGCAGGGGGGTATCAGCCCCAGCATTTT. Translation gives CASSLNAGGYQPQHF.

As for this clone: This CDR3 is also generated by other DNA sequences in the sample. The genes are TRBV9 and TRBJ2-7; 11 nucleotides line up with TRBD2. The CDR3 has 15 amino acids. CDR1 and CDR2 (germline): SGDLS, YYNGEE. Germline trimming cut 3 bases from V and 3 bases from J; bases unmatched to any gene: 5. CDR3 sequence: CASSAETSGSYEQYF. CDR3 coding DNA: TGTGCCAGCAGCGCGGAAACTAGCGGGAGCTACGAGCAGTACTTC.

The chain couples TRBV9 to TRBJ2-6; a possible D gene is TRBD1 (5 bases). Germline V lookup: CDR1 SGDLS, CDR2 YYNGEE. This CDR3 spans 20 amino acids. The germline V and J ends were trimmed by 1 base and 0 bases, with 20 bases remaining between them. CDR3: CASSVTAPYRMGSGANVLTF. CDR3 DNA: TGTGCCAGCAGCGTAACCGCACCCTACAGGATGGGCTCTGGGGCCAACGTCCTGACTTTC.

V is TRBV7-3 and J is TRBJ1-2, with unresolved D. V lost 5 bases to trimming and J lost 5 bases, with 18 bases between them. Germline CDR1 reads SGHTA; CDR2 reads FQGTGA. The CDR3 has 15 amino acids. The CDR3 is CASSGGGVGEYGYTF. CDR3 DNA: TGTGCCAGCAGCGGTGGTGGGGTCGGGGAATATGGCTACACCTTC. The full variable domain, in which reference TRBV7-3 and TRBJ1-2 provide the parts outside the CDR3, is GAGVSQTPSNKVTEKGKYVELRCDPISGHTALYWYRQSLGQGPEFLIYFQGTGAADDSGLPNDRFFAVRPEGSVSTLKIQRTERGDSAVYLCASSGGGVGEYGYTFGSGTRLTVV.

This clone was counted between two and nine times. The chain recombines TRBV19 with TRBJ1-1, with TRBD1 as a possible D gene (6 bases). This CDR3 spans 11 amino acids. The V gene's germline CDR1 is LNHDA and CDR2 SQIVND (reference sequence). The CDR3 reads CVSGENTEAFF. The CDR3 DNA sequence: TGTGTGTCAGGGGAGAACACTGAAGCTTTCTTT.

The chain is built from TRBV30 and TRBJ1-2; no clear D gene. Germline lookup yields CDR1 GTSNPN and CDR2 SVGIG (reference sequence). The germline V and J ends were trimmed by 0 bases and 8 bases, with 16 bases remaining between them. The CDR3 totals 14 residues. CDR3 in DNA: TGTGCCTGGAGTGTACCAAACCGGGTTGAGGGCTACACCTTC. Protein product: CAWSVPNRVEGYTF.

The V call is TRBV2, the J call TRBJ2-2, with D possibly TRBD2 on 5 matching bases. The V gene lost 8 bases and the J gene lost 3 bases, with 16 bases spanning the gap. From germline, CDR1 is SNHLY and CDR2 FYNNEI. CDR3 size: 15 residues. The CDR3 loop is CASRAGGADTGELFF. The CDR3 nucleotides are TGTGCCAGCCGGGCGGGCGGTGCTGACACCGGGGAGCTGTTTTTT. Together with reference TRBV2 and TRBJ2-2, the CDR3 gives the full variable domain: EPEVTQTPSHQVTQMGQEVILRCVPISNHLYFYWYRQILGQKVEFLVSFYNNEISEKSEIFDDQFSVERPDGSNFTLKIRSTKLEDSAMYFCASRAGGADTGELFFGEGSRLTVL.

This rearrangement joins TRBV4-2 to TRBJ2-2; D is unclear. Germline V lookup: CDR1 LGHNA, CDR2 YNFKEQ. The CDR3 has 17 residues. V gave up 1 base and J gave up 0 bases, with 12 bases separating them. CDR3 in amino acids: CASSQAPDGSNTGELFF. In nucleotides, the CDR3 is TGTGCCAGCAGCCAAGCCCCGGACGGATCGAACACCGGGGAGCTGTTTTTT.

This chain connects TRBV5-1 to TRBJ2-5; no firm D call. CDR1 and CDR2 from the germline V gene are SGHRS and YFSETQ. The CDR3 has 16 residues. The V end lost 0 bases, the J end lost 0 bases, and 12 bases lay between the germline ends. CDR3 sequence: CASSLEGNGYQETQYF. CDR3 in DNA: TGCGCCAGCAGCTTGGAGGGAAATGGGTACCAAGAGACCCAGTACTTC.

The chain recombines TRBV19 with TRBJ2-3; D not resolved. CDR3 length: 13 residues. Trimming shortened V by 4 bases and J by 2 bases, and 7 bases separated the two germline ends. The germline V gene has CDR1 LNHDA and CDR2 SQIVND (reference sequence). CDR3 in DNA: TGTGCCAGTAGTAAGGCTTCCACAGATACGCAGTATTTT. It is translated as CASSKASTDTQYF.

This clone was counted once. This chain joins TRBV27 and TRBJ2-7; 11 positions agree with TRBD2. This CDR3 contains 19 residues. Germline V lookup: CDR1 MNHEY, CDR2 SMNVEV (reference sequence). V lost 2 bases to trimming and J lost 3 bases; unmatched junction nucleotides: 15. The CDR3 sequence is CASSLPPPLSGRADYEQYF. CDR3 nucleotides: TGTGCCAGCAGTTTACCCCCTCCCCTTAGCGGGAGGGCCGACTACGAGCAGTACTTC.

The chain recombines TRBV7-2 with TRBJ2-3; 11 bases align to TRBD2. This CDR3 has 15 amino acids. CDR1 is SGHTA and CDR2 is FQGNSA in the germline V gene. The V segment lost 5 bases and the J segment 6 bases; nucleotides outside the gene matches: 7. The DNA of the CDR3 is TGTGCCAGCAGCCCAGGGGGACTAGCGGTGGATACGCAGTATTTT. Amino acid sequence: CASSPGGLAVDTQYF.

The V and J genes are TRBV9 and TRBJ2-7, with D unresolved. This CDR3 has 14 amino acids. CDR1 is SGDLS and CDR2 is YYNGEE in the germline V gene. The V gene lost 0 bases and the J gene lost 2 bases, with 9 bases spanning the gap. This CDR3 reads CASSVGVDPYEQYF. For the CDR3, the DNA is TGTGCCAGCAGCGTAGGGGTGGATCCCTACGAGCAGTACTTC.

V usage is TRBV27 and J usage is TRBJ1-6; unclear D gene. Trimming shortened V by 0 bases and J by 8 bases, and 17 bases separated the two germline ends. Germline-derived CDR1 and CDR2 are MNHEY and SMNVEV (reference sequence). This CDR3 region has 17 residues. The CDR3 reads CASSLSRARRADSPLHF. DNA of the CDR3: TGTGCCAGCAGTTTATCAAGGGCGCGACGGGCAGATTCACCCCTCCACTTT.

The chain recombines TRBV7-9 with TRBJ1-1; TRBD1 is a possible D gene (5 bases). This CDR3 is built from 15 residues. Trimming pared 2 bases from V and 4 bases from J, leaving 14 bases between. From germline, CDR1 is SEHNR and CDR2 FQNEAQ (reference sequence). The CDR3 sequence: CASSLLPGKSTEAFF. CDR3 coding DNA: TGTGCCAGCAGCTTATTGCCAGGGAAGAGCACTGAAGCTTTCTTT.

The chain uses TRBV5-1 and TRBJ2-1, with 11 bases identical to TRBD1. V lost 3 bases and J lost 6; bases outside the gene matches: 5. The CDR3 has 15 amino acids. CDR1 and CDR2 (germline): SGHRS, YFSETQ. The CDR3 region has the DNA TGCGCCAGCAGCTCTGGACAGGGGGCAAGCAATGAGCAGTTCTTC. As protein: CASSSGQGASNEQFF.

This clone was detected a few times. The chain joins TRBV7-3 to TRBJ1-1, with D perhaps matching TRBD1 (5 bases). The CDR3 has 12 residues. Trimming shortened V by 5 bases and J by 11 bases, and 15 bases separated the two germline ends. CDR1 SGHTA and CDR2 FQGTGA come from the germline V gene. The CDR3 protein is CASSNGGVRAFF. CDR3 DNA sequence: TGTGCCAGCAGCAACGGGGGAGTAAGGGCTTTCTTT.